This note documents a single TCR beta chain sequence. This entry comes from a study of shared clonotypes between healthy human individuals. Deletions cut 2 bases from V and 5 bases from J, with 12 bases between. This CDR3 is built from 14 residues. The germline gives CDR1 SGHTA, CDR2 FQGNSA. Naivety among CD8 cells was defined by CD45RO negativity and positive CCR7 selection, thereby excluding terminally differentiated effector memory CD45RA+ cells. A 200 ng quantity of DNA, about 30,000 T cell genomes, went into the sorted-subset replicate PCRs. Only in-frame clones appear in the TCRdb table, and some are missing; sequencing was by immunoSEQ multiplex PCR. The sample carries around 2.1 million clones, roughly 91% recorded once.

The rearrangement uses TRBV7-2 and TRBJ1-1; D might be TRBD1 (6 bases). The receptor comes from a man in his late teens or twenties in good health. Some clones in this sample may be carry-over from other donors' samples. The sequenced sample consisted of naive CD8+ T cells from PBMCs. The CDR3 loop reads CASSLPGEGTEAFF. The CDR3 bases are TGTGCCAGCAGCTTACCAGGGGAAGGAACTGAAGCTTTCTTT.